This T cell receptor (beta chain) was sequenced in a study of blood T cell repertoires in COVID-19. Overall study: Some COVID-19 samples were acute and others convalescent; all came from the United States, Italy and Spain. Sources were T cells, B-cell-depleted T cells, or PBMCs; the material itself was cDNA or gDNA.

There are 18 residues in the CDR3. The germline gives CDR1 SGHRS, CDR2 YFSETQ. With 3 bases clipped from V and 6 bases from J, the junction kept 15 bases outside the gene matches. In the original workflow: Estimates of nucleated cell counts were drawn from the amplification of reference gene primers. TCRdb's table, derived via immunoSEQ multiplex PCR, lists solely in-frame clones and lacks some. V and J calls and clone size come straight from that table; D and trimming were deduced from the DNA. The sample contains about 89,000 clones, around 72% of which appear only once. The chain carries TRBV5-1 and TRBJ2-5; 12 bases fit TRBD2. This TCR came from a woman at least 80 years old with acute or convalescent COVID-19. The sequencing sample was made of peripheral blood. CDR3 sequence (DNA): TGCGCCAGCAGCTCTGGGGGTCCGGGACTAGCGGGTCGAAAGACCCAGTACTTC. Its translation is CASSSGGPGLAGRKTQYF. Full variable domain (rest looked up from reference TRBV5-1 and TRBJ2-5): KAGVTQTPRYLIKTRGQQVTLSCSPISGHRSVSWYQQTPGQGLQFLFEYFSETQRNKGNFPGRFSGRQFSNSRSEMNVSTLELGDSALYLCASSSGGPGLAGRKTQYFGPGTRLLVL.